This T cell receptor (beta chain) was captured in a study of blood T cells in healthy people across ages. Germline assignment: CDR1 LNHNV and CDR2 YYDKDF (reference sequence). The V end lost 1 base, the J end lost 2 bases, and 13 bases lay between the germline ends. The CDR3 runs to 16 residues. Primers used in a second PCR of about 6 to 11 cycles were a sample-barcoded 5' primer and a J-beta primer mix. All cDNA molecules were each tagged by a template-switch adaptor with 12 random nucleotides. MiXCR, applied by TCRdb to the 5' RACE reads, yields one record per CDR3 protein. The top ten clones hold more than 6% of a sample with some 1.5 million distinct CDR3 sequences, about 30% of them seen once.

V is TRBV15 and J is TRBJ2-3; unclear D gene. Material for sequencing was blood. The TCR comes from a woman aged 25 to 45 in good health. CDR3 in amino acids: CATSRAGRGFTDTQYF. In DNA, the CDR3 is TGTGCCACCAGCAGAGCCGGCCGCGGATTCACAGATACGCAGTATTTT.